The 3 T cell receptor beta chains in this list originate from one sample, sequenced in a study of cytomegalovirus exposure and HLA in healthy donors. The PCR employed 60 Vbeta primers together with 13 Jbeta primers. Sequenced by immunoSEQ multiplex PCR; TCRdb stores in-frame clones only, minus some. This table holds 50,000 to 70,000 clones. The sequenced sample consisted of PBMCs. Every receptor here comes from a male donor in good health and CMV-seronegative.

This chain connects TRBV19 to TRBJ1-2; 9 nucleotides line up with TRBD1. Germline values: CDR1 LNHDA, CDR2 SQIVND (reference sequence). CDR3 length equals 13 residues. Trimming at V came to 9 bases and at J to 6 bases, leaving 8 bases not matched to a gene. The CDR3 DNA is TGTGCCAGCAGCGTCGGACAGGGGAATGGCTACACCTTC. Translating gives CASSVGQGNGYTF. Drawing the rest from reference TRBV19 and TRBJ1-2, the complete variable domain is DGGITQSPKYLFRKEGQNVTLSCEQNLNHDAMYWYRQDPGQGLRLIYYSQIVNDFQKGDIAEGYSVSREKKESFPLTVTSAQKNPTAFYLCASSVGQGNGYTFGSGTRLTVV.

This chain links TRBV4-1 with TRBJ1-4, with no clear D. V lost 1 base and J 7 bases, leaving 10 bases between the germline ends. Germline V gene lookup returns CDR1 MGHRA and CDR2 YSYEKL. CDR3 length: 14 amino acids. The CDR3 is CASSQGARIEKLFF. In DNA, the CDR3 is TGCGCCAGCAGCCAAGGAGCCAGGATTGAAAAACTGTTTTTT.

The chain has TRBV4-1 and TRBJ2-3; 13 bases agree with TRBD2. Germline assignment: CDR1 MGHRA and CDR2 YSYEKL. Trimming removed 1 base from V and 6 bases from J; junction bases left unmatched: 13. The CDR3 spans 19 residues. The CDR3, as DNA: TGCGCCAGCAGCCAAGTCCTAATAACTAGCGGGAGGGCCTGGGATACGCAGTATTTT. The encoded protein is CASSQVLITSGRAWDTQYF.